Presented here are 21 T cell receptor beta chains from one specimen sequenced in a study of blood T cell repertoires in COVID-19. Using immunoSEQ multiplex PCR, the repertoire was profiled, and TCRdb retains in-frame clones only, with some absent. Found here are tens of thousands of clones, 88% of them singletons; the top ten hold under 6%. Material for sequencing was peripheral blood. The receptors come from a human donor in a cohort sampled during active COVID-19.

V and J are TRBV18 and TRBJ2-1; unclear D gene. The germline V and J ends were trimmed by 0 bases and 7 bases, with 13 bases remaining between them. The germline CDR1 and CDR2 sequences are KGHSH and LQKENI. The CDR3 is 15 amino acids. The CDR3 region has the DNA TGTGCCAGCTCACCACCGTCCGGATCGGGTAATGAGCAGTTCTTC. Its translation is CASSPPSGSGNEQFF.

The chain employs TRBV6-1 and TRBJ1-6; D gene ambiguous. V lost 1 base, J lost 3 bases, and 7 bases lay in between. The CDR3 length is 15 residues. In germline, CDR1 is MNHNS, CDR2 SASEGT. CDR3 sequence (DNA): TGTGCCAGCAGTGAAGGGCAGGTCTATAATTCACCCCTCCACTTT. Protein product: CASSEGQVYNSPLHF.

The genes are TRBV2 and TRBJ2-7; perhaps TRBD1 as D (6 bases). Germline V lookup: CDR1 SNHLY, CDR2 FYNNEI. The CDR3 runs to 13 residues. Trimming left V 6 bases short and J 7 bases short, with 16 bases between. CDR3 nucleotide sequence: TGTGCCAGCAGCCCAGGGGCCCTAGGGGAGCAGTACTTC. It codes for CASSPGALGEQYF.

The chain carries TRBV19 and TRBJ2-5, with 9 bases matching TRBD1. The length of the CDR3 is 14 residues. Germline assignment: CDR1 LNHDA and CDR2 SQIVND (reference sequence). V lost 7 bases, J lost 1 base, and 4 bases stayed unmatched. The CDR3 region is CASNNRGPQETQYF. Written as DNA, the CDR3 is TGTGCCAGTAACAACAGGGGGCCCCAAGAGACCCAGTACTTC.

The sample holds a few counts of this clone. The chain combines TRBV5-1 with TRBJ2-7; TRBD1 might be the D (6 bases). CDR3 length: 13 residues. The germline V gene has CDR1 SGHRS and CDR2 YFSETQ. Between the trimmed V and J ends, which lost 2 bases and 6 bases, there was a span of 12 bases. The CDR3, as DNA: TGCGCCAGCAGCTTACAGGGTGAACGCGAGCAGTACTTC. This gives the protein CASSLQGEREQYF.

CDR3 nucleotides: TGTGCCAGCAGTTCGCTTGGGGACATATTCTCCTACGAGCAGTACTTC. This codes for CASSSLGDIFSYEQYF. The V call is TRBV7-9, the J call TRBJ2-7; TRBD1 is a possible D gene (6 bases). The V end lost 6 bases, the J end lost 0 bases, and 18 bases lay between the germline ends. The CDR3 length is 16 residues. From germline, CDR1 is SEHNR and CDR2 FQNEAQ (reference sequence).

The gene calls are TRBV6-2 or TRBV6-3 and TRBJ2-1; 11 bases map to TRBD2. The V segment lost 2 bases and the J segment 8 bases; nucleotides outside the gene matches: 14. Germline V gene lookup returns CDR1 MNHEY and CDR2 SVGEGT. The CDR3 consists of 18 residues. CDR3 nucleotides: TGTGCCAGCAGTTACCTGAGGCTAGCGGGGGGTCCAGGCGATGAGCAGTTCTTC. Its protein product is CASSYLRLAGGPGDEQFF.

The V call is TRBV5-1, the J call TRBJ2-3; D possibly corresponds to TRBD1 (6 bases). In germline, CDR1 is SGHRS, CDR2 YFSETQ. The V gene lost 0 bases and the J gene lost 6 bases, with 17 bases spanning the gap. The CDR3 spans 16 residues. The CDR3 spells CASSLEGGPRGDTQYF. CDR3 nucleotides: TGCGCCAGCAGCTTGGAGGGCGGGCCGAGGGGGGATACGCAGTATTTT.

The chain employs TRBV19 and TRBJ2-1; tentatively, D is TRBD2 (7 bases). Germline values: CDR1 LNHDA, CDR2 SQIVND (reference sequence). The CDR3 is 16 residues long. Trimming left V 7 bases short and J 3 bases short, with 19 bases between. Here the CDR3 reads CASTSFGGGVYNEQFF. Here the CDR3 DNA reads TGTGCCAGTACATCCTTCGGCGGGGGCGTCTACAATGAGCAGTTCTTC. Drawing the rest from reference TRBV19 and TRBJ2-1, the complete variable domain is DGGITQSPKYLFRKEGQNVTLSCEQNLNHDAMYWYRQDPGQGLRLIYYSQIVNDFQKGDIAEGYSVSREKKESFPLTVTSAQKNPTAFYLCASTSFGGGVYNEQFFGPGTRLTVL.

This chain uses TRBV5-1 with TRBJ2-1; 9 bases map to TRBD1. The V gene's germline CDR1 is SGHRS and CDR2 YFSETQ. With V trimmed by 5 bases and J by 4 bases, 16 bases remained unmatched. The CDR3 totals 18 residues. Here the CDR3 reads CASRPTGGQRGPYNEQFF. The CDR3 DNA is TGCGCCAGCAGACCGACAGGGGGGCAAAGAGGACCGTACAATGAGCAGTTCTTC.

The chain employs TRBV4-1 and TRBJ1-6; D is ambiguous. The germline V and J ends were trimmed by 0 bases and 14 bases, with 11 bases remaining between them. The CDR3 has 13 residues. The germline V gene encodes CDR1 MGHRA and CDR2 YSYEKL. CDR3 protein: CASSQEAEDTLHF. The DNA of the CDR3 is TGCGCCAGCAGCCAAGAAGCAGAAGACACCCTCCACTTT.

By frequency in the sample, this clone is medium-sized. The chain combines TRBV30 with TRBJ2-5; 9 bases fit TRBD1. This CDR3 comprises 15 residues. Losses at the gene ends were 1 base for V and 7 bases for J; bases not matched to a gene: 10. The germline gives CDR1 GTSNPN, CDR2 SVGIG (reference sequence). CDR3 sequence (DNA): TGTGCCTGGAGTGGGGGACAGGGATTGGGATGGACCCAGTACTTC. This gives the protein CAWSGGQGLGWTQYF.

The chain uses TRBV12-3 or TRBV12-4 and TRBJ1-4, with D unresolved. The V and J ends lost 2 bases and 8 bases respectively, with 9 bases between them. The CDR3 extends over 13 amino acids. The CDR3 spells CASSLYRREKLFF. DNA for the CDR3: TGTGCCAGCAGTTTATATAGAAGAGAAAAACTGTTTTTT.

The CDR3 loop is CATSLQDNEQFF. CDR3 in DNA: TGTGCCACCAGCTTACAAGACAATGAGCAGTTCTTC. The genes are TRBV24-1 and TRBJ2-1, with D hard to call. CDR1 and CDR2 (germline): KGHDR, SFDVKD. CDR3 size: 12 residues. Trimming cost V 7 bases and J 5 bases, with 8 bases left between them.

Here the CDR3 reads CATSDRQGGNEQFF. CDR3 DNA: TGTGCCACCAGTGACCGACAGGGGGGCAATGAGCAGTTCTTC. J is TRBJ2-1 and V is TRBV24-1; 9 nucleotides match TRBD1. The CDR3 runs to 14 residues. Per the germline V gene, CDR1 is KGHDR and CDR2 is SFDVKD. Germline trimming cut 4 bases from V and 6 bases from J; bases unmatched to any gene: 3.

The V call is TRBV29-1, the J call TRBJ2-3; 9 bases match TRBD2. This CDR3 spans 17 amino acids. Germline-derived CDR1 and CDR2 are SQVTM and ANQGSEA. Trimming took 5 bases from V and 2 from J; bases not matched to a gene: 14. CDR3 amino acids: CSVSRNTLAGNTDTQYF. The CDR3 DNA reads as TGCAGCGTTTCCCGAAACACGCTAGCGGGGAACACAGATACGCAGTATTTT.

CDR3 residues: CASSQDTGEREQFF. CDR3 in DNA: TGTGCCAGCAGCCAAGATACCGGGGAGAGAGAGCAGTTCTTC. The genes are TRBV3-1 (or the pseudogene TRBV3-2) and TRBJ2-1, with D perhaps matching TRBD2 (5 bases). CDR3 length: 14 amino acids. The V gene's germline CDR1 is LGHDT and CDR2 YNNKEL (reference sequence). V was trimmed by 0 bases and J by 10 bases, leaving 13 bases between them.

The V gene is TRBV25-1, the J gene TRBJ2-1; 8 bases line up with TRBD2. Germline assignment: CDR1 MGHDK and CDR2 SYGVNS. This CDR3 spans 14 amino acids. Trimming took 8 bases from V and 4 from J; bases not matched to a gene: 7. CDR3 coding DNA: TGTGCCAGCGAAGCGGGAGTGAATTACAATGAGCAGTTCTTC. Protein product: CASEAGVNYNEQFF.

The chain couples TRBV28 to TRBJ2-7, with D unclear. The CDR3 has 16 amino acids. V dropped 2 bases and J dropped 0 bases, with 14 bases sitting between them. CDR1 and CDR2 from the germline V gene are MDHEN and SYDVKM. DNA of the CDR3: TGTGCCAGCAGTTTAGCCGGCGAACAGTTCTCCTACGAGCAGTACTTC. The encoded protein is CASSLAGEQFSYEQYF.

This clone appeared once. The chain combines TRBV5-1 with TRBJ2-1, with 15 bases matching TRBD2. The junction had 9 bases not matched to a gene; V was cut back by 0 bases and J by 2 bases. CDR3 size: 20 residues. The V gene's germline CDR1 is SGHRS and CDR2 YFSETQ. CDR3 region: CASSLGRTSGRARAYNEQFF. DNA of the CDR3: TGCGCCAGCAGCTTGGGTAGGACTAGCGGGAGGGCGCGCGCCTACAATGAGCAGTTCTTC.

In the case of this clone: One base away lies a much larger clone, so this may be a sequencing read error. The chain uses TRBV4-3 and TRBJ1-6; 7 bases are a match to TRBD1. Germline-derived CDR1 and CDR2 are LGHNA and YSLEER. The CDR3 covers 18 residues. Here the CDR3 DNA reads TGCACCAGCAGCCAAGAAGGGTCCGGTACAGGGGATTTTGCACCCCTCCACTTT. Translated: CTSSQEGSGTGDFAPLHF.